A selection of T cell receptor beta chains follows, all from one sample in a study of T-cell reconstitution after alpha-beta-depleted transplantation in children. TCRdb used MiXCR to reprocess the PCR reads, holding one entry per CDR3 protein. The sample includes 450,000 to 550,000 distinct CDR3 sequences, over 9.5% of them seen just once. Here the sequenced sample was PBMCs, mostly from graft donor cells, taken 180 days after TCRalphabeta/CD19-depleted stem cell transplant. These TCRs come from a female patient between 2 and 10 years old who had a stem cell transplant for aplastic anemia, so the T cells may come from the graft donor. Both conserved end residues are part of each CDR3. Fields, in order: J gene, clone size, D gene, V gene, CDR3 protein, CDR3 DNA. The D gene is left open where the match is weak. Size tells how often a clone was seen (once, few, many) or the class of an expanded clone, and some rows leave it out.

TRBJ2-6 few - TRBV18 CASSPKIAGANVLTF TGTGCCAGCTCACCGAAGATAGCTGGGGCCAACGTCCTGACTTTC
TRBJ2-7 - TRBD1 TRBV7-3 CASSLTRPTGGYEQYF TGTGCCAGCAGCTTAACGCGGCCAACAGGGGGCTACGAGCAGTACTTC
TRBJ2-6 few - TRBV28 CASSSPWGAGANVLTF TGTGCCAGCAGTTCCCCTTGGGGTGCGGGGGCCAACGTCCTGACTTTC
TRBJ2-1 few TRBD2 TRBV12-3/TRBV12-4 CASSPREGFHRDHPYNEQFF TGTGCCAGCAGCCCCCGGGAGGGTTTCCACCGGGATCACCCCTACAATGAGCAGTTCTTC
TRBJ2-1 - TRBD2 TRBV9 CASSVTSGIYNEQFF TGTGCCAGCAGCGTTACTAGCGGGATCTACAATGAGCAGTTCTTC
TRBJ1-5 - - TRBV28 CASSPPGTNQPQHF TGTGCCAGCAGTCCTCCGGGGACCAATCAGCCCCAGCATTTT
TRBJ1-6 - TRBD1 TRBV27 CASSLRQGSGTLHF TGTGCCAGCAGCCTCAGACAGGGCTCCGGCACCCTCCACTTT
TRBJ2-5 - - TRBV27 CASSHIGRGNQETQYF TGTGCCAGCAGTCATATCGGACGGGGCAACCAAGAGACCCAGTACTTC
TRBJ2-3 many - TRBV20-1 CSADAGTSTDTQYF TGCAGTGCTGATGCCGGGACTAGCACAGATACGCAGTATTTT
TRBJ2-5 once - TRBV7-2 CASSLLGQSQETQYF TGTGCCAGCAGCTTACTGGGGCAGTCCCAAGAGACCCAGTACTTC
TRBJ1-1 - - TRBV14 CASSWWGSEAFF TGTGCCAGTTCGTGGTGGGGGTCTGAAGCTTTCTTT
TRBJ2-5 - TRBD2 TRBV10-3 CAISGRAREGQETQYF TGTGCCATCAGTGGGAGGGCGCGGGAGGGGCAAGAGACCCAGTACTTC
TRBJ2-7 many - TRBV20-1 CSAGGTLLSSYEQYF TGCAGTGCTGGGGGGACTTTATTATCCTCCTACGAGCAGTACTTC
TRBJ2-3 many - TRBV7-2 CASKPGRATDTQYF TGTGCCAGCAAGCCGGGCAGAGCCACAGATACGCAGTATTTT
TRBJ2-3 - TRBD2 TRBV20-1 CSASLPAGGTDTQYF TGCAGTGCTAGTTTGCCAGCGGGAGGGACAGATACGCAGTATTTT
TRBJ2-1 - TRBD2 TRBV5-1 CASSPQGLVMDNEQFF TGCGCCAGCAGCCCTCAAGGACTAGTTATGGACAATGAGCAGTTCTTC
TRBJ2-7 few TRBD1 TRBV5-6 CASSRGTGGLGEQYF TGTGCCAGCAGTCGCGGGACAGGGGGCCTGGGAGAGCAGTACTTC
TRBJ2-1 few TRBD2 TRBV20-1 CSALSGTGTYNEQFF TGCAGTGCCCTTAGCGGGACTGGAACCTACAATGAGCAGTTCTTC
TRBJ2-3 - TRBD2 TRBV9 CASSVSAGGPGDTQYF TGTGCCAGCAGCGTTTCAGCGGGAGGGCCCGGGGATACGCAGTATTTT
TRBJ2-5 many - TRBV2 CASIDGMMETQYF TGTGCCAGCATCGACGGGATGATGGAGACCCAGTACTTC
TRBJ2-5 - TRBD1 TRBV7-2 CASSLAPGQGSETQYF TGTGCCAGCAGCTTAGCCCCCGGACAGGGAAGCGAGACCCAGTACTTC
TRBJ1-2 - TRBD1 TRBV6-5 CASSYSGQGALVYGYTF TGTGCCAGCAGTTACTCCGGACAGGGGGCTCTAGTCTATGGCTACACCTTC
TRBJ2-2 - TRBD2 TRBV5-1 CASSFGLAGETGELFF TGCGCCAGCAGCTTCGGACTAGCGGGAGAGACCGGGGAGCTGTTTTTT
TRBJ2-1 - - TRBV6-2/TRBV6-3 CASTPGGNEQFF TGTGCCAGCACGCCCGGGGGCAATGAGCAGTTCTTC
TRBJ2-5 few TRBD2 TRBV14 CASSQDWGLAGGPETQYF TGTGCCAGCAGCCAAGATTGGGGGCTAGCGGGAGGCCCAGAGACCCAGTACTTC
TRBJ2-5 - - TRBV12-3/TRBV12-4 CASSSSSTLLETQYF TGTGCCAGCAGTTCCTCTTCTACCTTGCTGGAGACCCAGTACTTC
TRBJ2-3 few - TRBV9 CASSVSSGVSTDTQYF TGTGCCAGCAGCGTATCGTCGGGAGTTAGCACAGATACGCAGTATTTT
TRBJ1-1 many TRBD1 TRBV20-1 CSARDPTGADTEAFF TGCAGTGCTAGAGACCCTACAGGGGCCGACACTGAAGCTTTCTTT
TRBJ2-1 - - TRBV9 CASTFGGAYNEQFF TGTGCCAGTACCTTTGGGGGAGCGTACAATGAGCAGTTCTTC
TRBJ1-2 few TRBD1 TRBV7-2 CASSLGTGGLGGGYTF TGTGCCAGCAGCTTAGGAACAGGGGGCTTAGGGGGTGGCTACACCTTC
TRBJ1-4 - - TRBV20-1 CSASPGREKLFF TGCAGTGCTTCCCCGGGGCGAGAAAAACTGTTTTTT
TRBJ2-2 many TRBD1 TRBV3-1 CASSSRTGSGELFF TGTGCCAGCAGCTCCAGGACAGGGAGCGGGGAGCTGTTTTTT
TRBJ2-3 - TRBD2 TRBV20-1 CSATASGTRDTQYF TGCAGTGCTACTGCCAGCGGGACTAGGGATACGCAGTATTTT
TRBJ1-6 few - TRBV7-9 CAIPSGSYNSPLHF TGTGCCATCCCCTCTGGCTCCTATAATTCACCCCTCCACTTT
TRBJ2-7 - TRBD2 TRBV12-3/TRBV12-4 CASSLGLGDYYEQYF TGTGCCAGCAGTTTGGGACTGGGGGACTACTACGAGCAGTACTTC
TRBJ2-3 - - TRBV7-9 CASSPLGGRTDTQYF TGTGCCAGCAGCCCGCTGGGTGGCCGCACAGATACGCAGTATTTT
TRBJ2-2 many - TRBV12-3/TRBV12-4 CASSSTGLNTGELFF TGTGCCAGCAGTTCCACAGGATTGAACACCGGGGAGCTGTTTTTT
TRBJ2-5 - TRBD2 TRBV29-1 CSVVWTRCTQYF TGCAGCGTTGTGTGGACTAGGTGTACCCAGTACTTC
TRBJ2-7 - - TRBV18 CASSPRPGRASSYEQYF TGTGCCAGCTCACCTCGTCCCGGACGGGCGAGCTCCTACGAGCAGTACTTC
TRBJ1-5 - - TRBV29-1 CSVGVGNQPQHF TGCAGCGTTGGAGTGGGCAATCAGCCCCAGCATTTT
TRBJ1-5 few - TRBV27 CASSLLGGLNQPQHF TGTGCCAGCAGCCTCCTTGGGGGGCTCAATCAGCCCCAGCATTTT
TRBJ2-7 - TRBD1 TRBV12-3/TRBV12-4 CAFSSGTGQGIYSYEQYF TGTGCCTTCAGTTCGGGGACGGGACAGGGGATTTACTCCTACGAGCAGTACTTC
TRBJ2-1 few TRBD2 TRBV3-1 CASSPLTGTSGSSYNEQFF TGTGCCAGCAGCCCCCTAACGGGGACTAGCGGTAGCTCCTACAATGAGCAGTTCTTC
TRBJ2-2 many TRBD2 TRBV5-1 CASSGLTSGTTGELFF TGCGCCAGCAGCGGGTTGACTAGCGGTACCACCGGGGAGCTGTTTTTT
TRBJ1-1 - TRBD1 TRBV30 CACNYRGLNTEAFF TGTGCCTGCAACTACAGGGGGCTGAACACTGAAGCTTTCTTT
TRBJ2-7 - TRBD1 TRBV5-6 CASSFPGGALYEQYF TGTGCCAGCAGCTTCCCAGGGGGCGCCTTGTACGAGCAGTACTTC
TRBJ2-7 - - TRBV12-3/TRBV12-4 CASSPGARLVREQYF TGTGCCAGCAGCCCCGGGGCCCGACTAGTCCGCGAGCAGTACTTC
TRBJ2-1 - TRBD2 TRBV7-3 CASSLGLAGRGEQFF TGTGCCAGCAGCTTAGGGCTAGCGGGAAGAGGTGAGCAGTTCTTC
TRBJ1-5 - TRBD1 TRBV12-5 CASGFGTVNQPQHF TGTGCTAGTGGTTTTGGGACAGTTAATCAGCCCCAGCATTTT
TRBJ2-2 few TRBD1 TRBV11-2 CASSAGTGEARELFF TGTGCCAGCAGCGCTGGGACAGGGGAGGCCCGGGAGCTGTTTTTT
TRBJ2-5 - - TRBV20-1 CSASSFGTQYF TGCAGTGCTAGTTCGTTCGGGACCCAGTACTTC
TRBJ1-1 - - TRBV29-1 CSVGGGAGYTEAFF TGCAGCGTTGGGGGCGGGGCGGGCTACACTGAAGCTTTCTTT
TRBJ2-1 few TRBD2 TRBV20-1 CSARNWVGLANEQFF TGCAGTGCTAGAAATTGGGTGGGACTAGCGAATGAGCAGTTCTTC
TRBJ2-4 few - TRBV4-3 CASSQGVHLAKNIQYF TGCGCCAGCAGCCAAGGGGTCCATCTAGCCAAAAACATTCAGTACTTC
TRBJ2-3 many - TRBV7-2 CASSPLTARTDTQYF TGTGCCAGCAGTCCCTTAACGGCCCGCACAGATACGCAGTATTTT